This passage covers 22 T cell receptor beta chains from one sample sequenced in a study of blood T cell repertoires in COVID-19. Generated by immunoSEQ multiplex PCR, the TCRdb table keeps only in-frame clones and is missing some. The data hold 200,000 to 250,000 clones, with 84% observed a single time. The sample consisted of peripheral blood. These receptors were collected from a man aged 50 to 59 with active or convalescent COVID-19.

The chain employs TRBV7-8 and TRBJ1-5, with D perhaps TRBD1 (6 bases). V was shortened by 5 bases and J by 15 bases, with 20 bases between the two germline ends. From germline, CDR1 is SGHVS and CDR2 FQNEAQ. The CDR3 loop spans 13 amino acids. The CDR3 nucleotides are TGTGCCAGCAGCCCGGGGGGCCTCACAGGACGGCATTTT. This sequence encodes CASSPGGLTGRHF.

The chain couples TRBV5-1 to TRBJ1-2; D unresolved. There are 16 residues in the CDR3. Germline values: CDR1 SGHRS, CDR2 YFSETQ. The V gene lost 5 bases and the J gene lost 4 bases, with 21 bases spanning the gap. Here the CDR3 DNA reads TGCGCCAGCAGTCATTCGGAGGTAATTTCAGGCTATGGCTACACCTTC. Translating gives CASSHSEVISGYGYTF.

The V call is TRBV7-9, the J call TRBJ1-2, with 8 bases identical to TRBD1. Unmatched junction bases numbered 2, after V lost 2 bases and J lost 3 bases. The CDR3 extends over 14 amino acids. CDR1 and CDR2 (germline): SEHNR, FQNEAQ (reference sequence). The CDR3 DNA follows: TGTGCCAGCAGCTTATACAGGGGGGACTATGGCTACACCTTC. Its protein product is CASSLYRGDYGYTF. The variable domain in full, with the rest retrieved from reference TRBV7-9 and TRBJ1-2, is DTGVSQNPRHKITKRGQNVTFRCDPISEHNRLYWYRQTLGQGPEFLTYFQNEAQLEKSRLLSDRFSAERPKGSFSTLEIQRTEQGDSAMYLCASSLYRGDYGYTFGSGTRLTVV.

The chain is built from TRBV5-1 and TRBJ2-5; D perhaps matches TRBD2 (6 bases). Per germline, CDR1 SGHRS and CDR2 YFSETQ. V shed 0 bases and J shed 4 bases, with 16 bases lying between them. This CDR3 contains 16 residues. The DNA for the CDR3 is TGCGCCAGCAGCTTGGGAGGAGGGAACGTCCCAGAGACCCAGTACTTC. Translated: CASSLGGGNVPETQYF.

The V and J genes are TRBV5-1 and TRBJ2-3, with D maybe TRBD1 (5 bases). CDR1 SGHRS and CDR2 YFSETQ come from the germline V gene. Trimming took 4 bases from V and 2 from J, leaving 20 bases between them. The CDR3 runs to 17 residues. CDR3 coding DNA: TGCGCCAGCAGCCTAAATCTCAGGGTCTTATTCACAGATACGCAGTATTTT. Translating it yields CASSLNLRVLFTDTQYF.

CDR3 sequence: CASSNRVGQVLDEQFF. CDR3 sequence (DNA): TGCGCCAGCAGCAACAGGGTGGGTCAGGTCCTCGATGAGCAGTTCTTC. The chain joins TRBV4-1 to TRBJ2-1; D perhaps matches TRBD1 (6 bases). Germline-derived CDR1 and CDR2 are MGHRA and YSYEKL. The CDR3 is made up of 16 amino acids. V lost 5 bases and J 8 bases, leaving 22 bases between the germline ends.

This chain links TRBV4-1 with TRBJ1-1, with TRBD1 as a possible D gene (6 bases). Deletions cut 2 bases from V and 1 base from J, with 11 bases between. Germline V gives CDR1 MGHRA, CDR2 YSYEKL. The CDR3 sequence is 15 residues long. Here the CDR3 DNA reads TGCGCCAGCAGCCAATACAGGGCGGCGAACACTGAAGCTTTCTTT. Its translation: CASSQYRAANTEAFF.

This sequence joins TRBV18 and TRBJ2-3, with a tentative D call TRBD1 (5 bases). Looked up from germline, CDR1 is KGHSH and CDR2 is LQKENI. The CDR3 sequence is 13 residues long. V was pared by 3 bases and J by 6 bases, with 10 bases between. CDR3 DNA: TGTGCCAGCTCACCTACGTCAGGGGATACGCAGTATTTT. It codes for CASSPTSGDTQYF.

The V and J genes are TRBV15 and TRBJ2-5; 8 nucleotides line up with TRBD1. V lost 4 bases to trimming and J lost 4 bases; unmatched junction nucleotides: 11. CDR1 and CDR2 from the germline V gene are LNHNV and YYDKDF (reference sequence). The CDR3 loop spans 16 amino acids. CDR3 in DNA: TGTGCCACCAGCATCCGACCAGGGGGCGGAGGAGAGACCCAGTACTTC. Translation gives CATSIRPGGGGETQYF.

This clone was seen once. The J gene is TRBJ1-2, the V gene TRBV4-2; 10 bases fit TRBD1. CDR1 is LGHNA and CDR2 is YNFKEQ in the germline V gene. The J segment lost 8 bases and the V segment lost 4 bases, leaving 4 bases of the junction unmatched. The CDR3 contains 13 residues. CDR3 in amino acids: CASSPGQGGGYTF. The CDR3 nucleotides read TGTGCCAGCAGCCCTGGACAGGGGGGGGGCTACACCTTC.

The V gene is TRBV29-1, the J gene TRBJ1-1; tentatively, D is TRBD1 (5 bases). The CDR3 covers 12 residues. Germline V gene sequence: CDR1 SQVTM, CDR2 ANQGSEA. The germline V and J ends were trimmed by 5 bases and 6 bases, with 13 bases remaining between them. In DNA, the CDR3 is TGCAGCGTTCGGCGGGGGGTCGCTGAAGCTTTCTTT. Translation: CSVRRGVAEAFF.

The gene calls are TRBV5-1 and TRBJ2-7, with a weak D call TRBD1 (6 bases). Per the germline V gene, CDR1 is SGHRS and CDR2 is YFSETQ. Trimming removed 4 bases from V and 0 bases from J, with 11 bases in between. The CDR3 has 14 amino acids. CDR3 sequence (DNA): TGCGCCAGCAGCCGGGACATGAGCTCCTACGAGCAGTACGTC. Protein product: CASSRDMSSYEQYV.

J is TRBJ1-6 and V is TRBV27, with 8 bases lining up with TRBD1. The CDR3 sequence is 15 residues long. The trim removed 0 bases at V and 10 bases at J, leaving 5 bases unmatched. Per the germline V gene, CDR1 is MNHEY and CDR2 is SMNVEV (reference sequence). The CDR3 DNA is TGTGCCAGCAGTTTATCCGCAGGGGGCCAATCACCCCTCCACTTT. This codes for CASSLSAGGQSPLHF.

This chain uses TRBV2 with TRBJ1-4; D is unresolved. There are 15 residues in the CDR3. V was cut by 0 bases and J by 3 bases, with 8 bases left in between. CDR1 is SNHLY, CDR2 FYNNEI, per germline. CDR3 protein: CASSEARLSNEKLFF. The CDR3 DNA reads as TGTGCCAGCAGTGAAGCGCGGCTATCTAATGAAAAACTGTTTTTT.

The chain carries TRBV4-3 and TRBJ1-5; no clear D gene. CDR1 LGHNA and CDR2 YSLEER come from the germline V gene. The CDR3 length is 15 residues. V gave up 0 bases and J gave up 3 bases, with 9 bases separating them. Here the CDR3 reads CASSQDLGVNQPQHF. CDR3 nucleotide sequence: TGCGCCAGCAGCCAAGACCTTGGAGTCAATCAGCCCCAGCATTTT.

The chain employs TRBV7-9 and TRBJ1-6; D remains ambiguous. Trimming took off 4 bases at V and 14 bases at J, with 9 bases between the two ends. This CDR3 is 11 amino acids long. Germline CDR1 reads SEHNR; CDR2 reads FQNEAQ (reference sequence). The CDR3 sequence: CASSSTGALHF. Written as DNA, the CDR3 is TGTGCCAGCAGCTCGACCGGGGCCCTCCACTTT.

CDR3 nucleotide sequence: TGTGCCAGCAGCCAAGATGGGTGGAGTAGGTACGAGCAGTACTTC. Translation gives CASSQDGWSRYEQYF. This sequence joins TRBV3-1 (or the pseudogene TRBV3-2) and TRBJ2-7; no reliable D call. The CDR3 is 15 amino acids. V gave up 0 bases and J gave up 4 bases, with 13 bases separating them. CDR1 LGHDT and CDR2 YNNKEL come from the germline V gene (reference sequence).

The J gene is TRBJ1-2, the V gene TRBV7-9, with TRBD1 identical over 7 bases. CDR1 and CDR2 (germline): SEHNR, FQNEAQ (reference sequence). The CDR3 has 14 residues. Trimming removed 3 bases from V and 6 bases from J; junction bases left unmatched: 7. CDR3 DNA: TGTGCCAGCAGCTTTACCGGGACAGTCGATGGCTACACCTTC. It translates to CASSFTGTVDGYTF.

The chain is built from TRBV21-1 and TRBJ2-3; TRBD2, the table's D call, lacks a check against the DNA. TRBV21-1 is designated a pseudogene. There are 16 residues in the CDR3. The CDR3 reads CASSKWLAVSTDTQYF. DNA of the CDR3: TGTGCCAGCAGCAAATGGTTAGCGGTGAGCACAGATACGCAGTATTTT.

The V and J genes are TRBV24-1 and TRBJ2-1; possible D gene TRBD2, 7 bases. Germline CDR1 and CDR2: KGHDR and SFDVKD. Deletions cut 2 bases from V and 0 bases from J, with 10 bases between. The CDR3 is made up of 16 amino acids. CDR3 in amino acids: CATSDSGGDSYNEQFF. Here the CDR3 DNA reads TGTGCCACCAGTGATTCGGGGGGCGACTCCTACAATGAGCAGTTCTTC.

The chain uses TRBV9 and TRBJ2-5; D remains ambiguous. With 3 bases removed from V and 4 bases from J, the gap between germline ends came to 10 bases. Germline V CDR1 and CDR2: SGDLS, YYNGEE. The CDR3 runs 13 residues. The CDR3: CASSGDLLETQYF. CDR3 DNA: TGTGCCAGCAGCGGAGACTTGCTAGAGACCCAGTACTTC.

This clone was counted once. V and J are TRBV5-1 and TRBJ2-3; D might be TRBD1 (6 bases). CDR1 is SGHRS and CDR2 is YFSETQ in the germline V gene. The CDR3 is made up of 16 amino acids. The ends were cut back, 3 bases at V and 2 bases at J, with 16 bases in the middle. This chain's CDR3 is CASSSYRDTFTDTQYF. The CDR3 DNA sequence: TGCGCCAGCAGCTCCTACCGGGACACCTTCACAGATACGCAGTATTTT.